These T cell receptor beta chains were read from a single sample in a study of T cells after yellow fever vaccination. TCRdb recomputed calls from the 5' RACE reads with MiXCR, one row per CDR3 protein. The table shows approximately 580,000 distinct CDR3 sequences, with around a sixth occurring only once. This specimen was PBMCs, taken 5 to 6 days after the first yellow fever vaccination. The origin of the receptors is a young man who received the YFV17D yellow fever vaccine. Each CDR3 is given with its conserved first and last residue. Each record gives: V gene, D gene, clone size, J gene, CDR3 DNA, CDR3 protein. A D gene is named only where the DNA matches it firmly. The size field is filled for only some rows; it gives once, few, many or a size class.

v_gene: TRBV20-1; d_gene: TRBD1; abundance: .; j_gene: TRBJ1-2; CDR3nt: TGCAGTGCTAGTTGGTGGACAGGGGTAGGCTACACCTTC; CDR3aa: CSASWWTGVGYTF
v_gene: TRBV12-3/TRBV12-4; d_gene: .; abundance: few; j_gene: TRBJ1-2; CDR3nt: TGTGCCAGCAGGGCGACGGGGGACTATGGCTACACCTTC; CDR3aa: CASRATGDYGYTF
v_gene: TRBV6-1; d_gene: TRBD1; abundance: .; j_gene: TRBJ1-1; CDR3nt: TGTGCCAGCAGCAAGAACCGGGACAGCCCAAACACTGAAGCTTTCTTT; CDR3aa: CASSKNRDSPNTEAFF
v_gene: TRBV6-6; d_gene: .; abundance: .; j_gene: TRBJ1-6; CDR3nt: TGTGCCAGCCAGCAGTATAATTCACCCCTCCACTTT; CDR3aa: CASQQYNSPLHF
v_gene: TRBV30; d_gene: TRBD1; abundance: .; j_gene: TRBJ1-2; CDR3nt: TGTGCCTGGAGTTCTACAGGGGGACAGGGCTACACCTTC; CDR3aa: CAWSSTGGQGYTF
v_gene: TRBV21-1; d_gene: .; abundance: few; j_gene: TRBJ1-5; CDR3nt: TGTGCCAGCATCCGGGGTCCCCCCACTCAGCCCCAGCATTTT; CDR3aa: CASIRGPPTQPQHF
v_gene: TRBV29-1; d_gene: .; abundance: few; j_gene: TRBJ1-4; CDR3nt: TGCAGCGTTGCCCGGGGAGCTAATGAAAAACTGTTTTTT; CDR3aa: CSVARGANEKLFF
v_gene: TRBV12-3/TRBV12-4; d_gene: .; abundance: .; j_gene: TRBJ2-2; CDR3nt: TGTGCCAGCAGTCTCAGGAGTGCTACCACCGGGGAGCTGTTTTTT; CDR3aa: CASSLRSATTGELFF
v_gene: TRBV18; d_gene: .; abundance: few; j_gene: TRBJ1-5; CDR3nt: TGTGCCAGCTCACAATCAGGGTTTACTCAGCCCCAGCATTTT; CDR3aa: CASSQSGFTQPQHF
v_gene: TRBV5-1; d_gene: .; abundance: .; j_gene: TRBJ2-1; CDR3nt: TGCGCCAGCAGATATGGACTCTTGAGCTCCTACAATGAGCAGTTCTTC; CDR3aa: CASRYGLLSSYNEQFF
v_gene: TRBV4-3; d_gene: .; abundance: .; j_gene: TRBJ1-1; CDR3nt: TGCGCCAGCAGCCATAGGGGGGGCGGTTCGAACACTGAAGCTTTCTTT; CDR3aa: CASSHRGGGSNTEAFF
v_gene: TRBV28; d_gene: TRBD1; abundance: .; j_gene: TRBJ1-5; CDR3nt: TGTGCCAGCAGAATAAGAACCGGGACAGGGCCTAAGCCCCAGCATTTT; CDR3aa: CASRIRTGTGPKPQHF
v_gene: TRBV15; d_gene: .; abundance: .; j_gene: TRBJ1-6; CDR3nt: TGTGCCACCAGCAGTGGCCTCTATAATTCACCCCTCCACTTT; CDR3aa: CATSSGLYNSPLHF
v_gene: TRBV20-1; d_gene: TRBD1; abundance: .; j_gene: TRBJ2-1; CDR3nt: TGCAGTGCTAGCTCCGGGACAGGGGGTCTTGGTGAGCAGTTCTTC; CDR3aa: CSASSGTGGLGEQFF
v_gene: TRBV5-1; d_gene: TRBD1; abundance: .; j_gene: TRBJ1-6; CDR3nt: TGCGCCAGCAGCCAGGACGGACAGGGGTCGGGATCACCCCTCCACTTT; CDR3aa: CASSQDGQGSGSPLHF
v_gene: TRBV5-1; d_gene: .; abundance: few; j_gene: TRBJ2-3; CDR3nt: TGCGCCAGCAGCTTGCCCACGCCTCTGGGAGCGGCCTACACAGATACGCAGTATTTT; CDR3aa: CASSLPTPLGAAYTDTQYF
v_gene: TRBV7-2; d_gene: .; abundance: .; j_gene: TRBJ2-7; CDR3nt: TGTGCCAGCAGCTCAACAGGGGCCAGGGGAGGCGAGCAGTACTTC; CDR3aa: CASSSTGARGGEQYF
v_gene: TRBV7-8; d_gene: .; abundance: .; j_gene: TRBJ1-1; CDR3nt: TGTGCCAGCAGCTTAGGGGGGCCAGGGATGAACACTGAAGCTTTCTTT; CDR3aa: CASSLGGPGMNTEAFF
v_gene: TRBV5-4; d_gene: .; abundance: .; j_gene: TRBJ2-7; CDR3nt: TGTGCCAGCAGCCCGTGGCCGGTAGACGAGCAGTACTTC; CDR3aa: CASSPWPVDEQYF
v_gene: TRBV5-4; d_gene: .; abundance: .; j_gene: TRBJ2-5; CDR3nt: TGTGCCAGCAGCTTACCGGGACCGACACAAGAGACCCAGTACTTC; CDR3aa: CASSLPGPTQETQYF
v_gene: TRBV27; d_gene: TRBD1; abundance: .; j_gene: TRBJ1-2; CDR3nt: TGTGCCAGCAGTTTGAGTGAGGCAGGGGGGAGAGGATATGGCTACACCTTC; CDR3aa: CASSLSEAGGRGYGYTF
v_gene: TRBV5-1; d_gene: .; abundance: few; j_gene: TRBJ2-7; CDR3nt: TGCGCCAGCAGCTTCGGGGGGCTCGCCTACGAGCAGTACTTC; CDR3aa: CASSFGGLAYEQYF
v_gene: TRBV11-2; d_gene: TRBD1; abundance: .; j_gene: TRBJ2-7; CDR3nt: TGTGCCAGCAGCTTAGGGACCGGGACAGGGGACTACGAGCAGTACTTC; CDR3aa: CASSLGTGTGDYEQYF
v_gene: TRBV27; d_gene: TRBD1; abundance: .; j_gene: TRBJ2-1; CDR3nt: TGTGCCAGCAGTTTCACAGGGGGCGCCTACAATGAGCAGTTCTTC; CDR3aa: CASSFTGGAYNEQFF
v_gene: TRBV6-2/TRBV6-3; d_gene: .; abundance: .; j_gene: TRBJ2-5; CDR3nt: TGTGCCAGCAGTTACGCTTGGGTGGGACCCGAAGAGACCCAGTACTTC; CDR3aa: CASSYAWVGPEETQYF
v_gene: TRBV7-2; d_gene: TRBD1; abundance: .; j_gene: TRBJ1-4; CDR3nt: TGTGCCAGCAGTCGGGACAGGGGGTCGGAAAAACTGTTTTTT; CDR3aa: CASSRDRGSEKLFF
v_gene: TRBV10-2; d_gene: .; abundance: .; j_gene: TRBJ1-5; CDR3nt: TGCGCCAGCAGTGACCAGGGGACATATCAGCCCCAGCATTTT; CDR3aa: CASSDQGTYQPQHF
v_gene: TRBV5-1; d_gene: TRBD2; abundance: few; j_gene: TRBJ2-2; CDR3nt: TGCGCCAGCAGCTTGGCCAGCGGGGAGGTCGGGGAGCTGTTTTTT; CDR3aa: CASSLASGEVGELFF
v_gene: TRBV6-5; d_gene: .; abundance: few; j_gene: TRBJ1-1; CDR3nt: TGTGCCAGCAGTTGGTCCGACAGCTCGAACACTGAAGCTTTCTTT; CDR3aa: CASSWSDSSNTEAFF
v_gene: TRBV9; d_gene: TRBD1; abundance: .; j_gene: TRBJ2-1; CDR3nt: TGTGCCAGCAGCGGGGGACAGACCTCCTACAATGAGCAGTTCTTC; CDR3aa: CASSGGQTSYNEQFF
v_gene: TRBV11-2; d_gene: TRBD1; abundance: few; j_gene: TRBJ2-1; CDR3nt: TGTGCCAGCAGCTTCCCTAACAGGGGCAATGAGCAGTTCTTC; CDR3aa: CASSFPNRGNEQFF
v_gene: TRBV5-6; d_gene: TRBD1; abundance: .; j_gene: TRBJ1-1; CDR3nt: TGTGCCAGCAGCTTGGCCGGGACAGGGGGACGGGGAGCTTTCTTT; CDR3aa: CASSLAGTGGRGAFF
v_gene: TRBV6-5; d_gene: .; abundance: .; j_gene: TRBJ1-5; CDR3nt: TGTGCCAGCAGTTGGGACGTAGGAATCCAGCCCCAGCATTTT; CDR3aa: CASSWDVGIQPQHF
v_gene: TRBV6-1; d_gene: .; abundance: .; j_gene: TRBJ1-6; CDR3nt: TGTGCCAGCATCTCTGCTGGCACATCACCCCTCCACTTT; CDR3aa: CASISAGTSPLHF
v_gene: TRBV20-1; d_gene: TRBD1; abundance: .; j_gene: TRBJ1-5; CDR3nt: TGCAGTGCTAGACCCCCGGGACAGAAGAATCAGCCCCAGCATTTT; CDR3aa: CSARPPGQKNQPQHF
v_gene: TRBV4-2; d_gene: TRBD1; abundance: .; j_gene: TRBJ2-1; CDR3nt: TGTGCCAGCAGCTATGGACAGGGAGGCAATGAGCAGTTCTTC; CDR3aa: CASSYGQGGNEQFF
v_gene: TRBV7-2; d_gene: .; abundance: few; j_gene: TRBJ2-5; CDR3nt: TGTGCCAGCAGCTTAGGGGCCCTCCCCTCTCAAGAGACCCAGTACTTC; CDR3aa: CASSLGALPSQETQYF
v_gene: TRBV7-3; d_gene: .; abundance: few; j_gene: TRBJ2-3; CDR3nt: TGTGCCAGCAGTGACTGGGGGGCGCAGGGAGATACGCAGTATTTT; CDR3aa: CASSDWGAQGDTQYF
v_gene: TRBV9; d_gene: .; abundance: .; j_gene: TRBJ2-3; CDR3nt: TGTGCCAGCAGCCCCAACACGGGAGATACGCAGTATTTT; CDR3aa: CASSPNTGDTQYF
v_gene: TRBV5-1; d_gene: .; abundance: .; j_gene: TRBJ1-1; CDR3nt: TGCGCCAGCAATATGTTTGGGAACACTGAAGCTTTCTTT; CDR3aa: CASNMFGNTEAFF
v_gene: TRBV7-2; d_gene: .; abundance: .; j_gene: TRBJ1-5; CDR3nt: TGTGCCAGCAGCCCAACACATCTCAATCAGCCCCAGCATTTT; CDR3aa: CASSPTHLNQPQHF
v_gene: TRBV5-1; d_gene: .; abundance: many; j_gene: TRBJ2-1; CDR3nt: TGCGCCAGCAGCTTGGCCGTGAAAAACGGCGGGGATGAGCAGTTCTTC; CDR3aa: CASSLAVKNGGDEQFF
v_gene: TRBV12-3/TRBV12-4; d_gene: TRBD2; abundance: few; j_gene: TRBJ2-2; CDR3nt: TGTGCCAGCAGTTCCTGGACTAGCGGGGGCAGCGGGGAGCTGTTTTTT; CDR3aa: CASSSWTSGGSGELFF